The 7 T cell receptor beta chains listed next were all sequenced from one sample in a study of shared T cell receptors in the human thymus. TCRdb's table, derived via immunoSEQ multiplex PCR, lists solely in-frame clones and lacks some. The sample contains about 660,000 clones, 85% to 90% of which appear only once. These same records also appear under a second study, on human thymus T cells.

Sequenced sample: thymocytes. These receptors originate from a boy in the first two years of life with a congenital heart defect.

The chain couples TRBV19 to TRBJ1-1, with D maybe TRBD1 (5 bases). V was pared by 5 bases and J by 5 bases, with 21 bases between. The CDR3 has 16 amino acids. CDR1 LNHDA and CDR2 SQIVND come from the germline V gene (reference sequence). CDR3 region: CASSAAGGERGTEAFF. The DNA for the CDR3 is TGTGCCAGTAGTGCCGCCGGGGGAGAACGCGGGACTGAAGCTTTCTTT.

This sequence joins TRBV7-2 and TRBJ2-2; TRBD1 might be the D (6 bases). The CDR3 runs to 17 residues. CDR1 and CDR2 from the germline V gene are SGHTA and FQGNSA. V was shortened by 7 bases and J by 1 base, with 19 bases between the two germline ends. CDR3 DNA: TGTGCCAGCACCCTTAGTGTGGGCAGGGGGAACACCGGGGAGCTGTTTTTT. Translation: CASTLSVGRGNTGELFF. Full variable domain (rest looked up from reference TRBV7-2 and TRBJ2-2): GAGVSQSPSNKVTEKGKDVELRCDPISGHTALYWYRQSLGQGLEFLIYFQGNSAPDKSGLPSDRFSAERTGGSVSTLTIQRTQQEDSAVYLCASTLSVGRGNTGELFFGEGSRLTVL.

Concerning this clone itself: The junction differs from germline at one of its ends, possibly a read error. DNA of the CDR3: TGTGCTAGCAGCGGGACAGGGGCGAAAGAGACCCAGTACTTC. Translating gives CASSGTGAKETQYF. The genes are TRBV7-7 and TRBJ2-5; TRBD1 aligns across 10 bases. Germline-derived CDR1 and CDR2 are SSHAT and FNYEAQ (reference sequence). CDR3 size: 14 residues.

CDR3 in amino acids: CAISETSGPYEQYF. The CDR3 DNA reads as TGTGCCATCAGTGAGACTAGCGGCCCCTACGAGCAGTACTTC. The chain employs TRBV10-3 and TRBJ2-7; TRBD2 agrees at 8 bases. The length of the CDR3 is 14 residues. Looked up from germline, CDR1 is ENHRY and CDR2 is SYGVKD. V was clipped by 2 bases and J by 2 bases; unmatched bases: 2.

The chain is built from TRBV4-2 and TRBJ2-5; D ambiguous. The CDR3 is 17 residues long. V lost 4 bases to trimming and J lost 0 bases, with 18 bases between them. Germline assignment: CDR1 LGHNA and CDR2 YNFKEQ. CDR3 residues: CASSLNPLRSYQETQYF. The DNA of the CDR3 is TGTGCCAGCAGCCTCAACCCCCTACGAAGCTACCAAGAGACCCAGTACTTC.

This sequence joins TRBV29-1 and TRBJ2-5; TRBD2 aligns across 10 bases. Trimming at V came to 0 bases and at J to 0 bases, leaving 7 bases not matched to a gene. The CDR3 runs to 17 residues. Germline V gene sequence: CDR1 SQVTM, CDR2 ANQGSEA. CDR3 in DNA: TGCAGCGTTGAAGATCAGTCGACTAGCGGGTACCAAGAGACCCAGTACTTC. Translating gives CSVEDQSTSGYQETQYF.

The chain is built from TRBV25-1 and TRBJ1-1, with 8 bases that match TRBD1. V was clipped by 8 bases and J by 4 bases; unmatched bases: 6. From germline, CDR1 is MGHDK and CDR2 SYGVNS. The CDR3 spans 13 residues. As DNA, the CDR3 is TGTGCCAGCCTCAGGACAGGGACCACTGAAGCTTTCTTT. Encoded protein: CASLRTGTTEAFF.